These T cell receptor beta chains were read from a single sample in a study of blood T cell repertoires in COVID-19. Repertoires were generated with immunoSEQ multiplex PCR, while TCRdb's copy carries only in-frame clones and drops some. The sample has 250,000 to 350,000 clones, about 92% seen once. Sequenced material: PBMCs or T cells enriched from blood (not recorded which). The receptor set was obtained from a man aged 55 to 70 who had recovered from COVID-19. Each CDR3 is given with its conserved first and last residue. The D gene is left open where the match is weak. For some rows the clone size is stated as once, few or many, or as a class when expanded; others skip it.

d_gene: NA
abundance: NA
j_gene: TRBJ1-4
v_gene: TRBV5-1
CDR3aa: CASSSGEINEKLFF
CDR3nt: TGCGCCAGCAGCAGCGGGGAGATCAATGAAAAACTGTTTTTT

d_gene: TRBD1
abundance: NA
j_gene: TRBJ1-3
v_gene: TRBV18
CDR3aa: CASSQSRTGSGNTIYF
CDR3nt: TGTGCCAGCTCTCAGTCACGGACAGGCTCTGGAAACACCATATATTTT

d_gene: NA
abundance: NA
j_gene: TRBJ2-7
v_gene: TRBV15
CDR3aa: CATSRDVSEQYF
CDR3nt: TGTGCCACCAGCAGAGATGTGAGCGAGCAGTACTTC

d_gene: TRBD1
abundance: NA
j_gene: TRBJ1-3
v_gene: TRBV2
CDR3aa: CASTGQLSGNTIYF
CDR3nt: TGTGCCAGTACGGGACAGCTCTCTGGAAACACCATATATTTT

d_gene: TRBD1
abundance: NA
j_gene: TRBJ1-6
v_gene: TRBV15
CDR3aa: CATSTGVSPLHF
CDR3nt: TGTGCCACCAGTACAGGGGTTTCACCCCTCCACTTT

d_gene: TRBD1
abundance: NA
j_gene: TRBJ1-2
v_gene: TRBV5-1
CDR3aa: CASSVETGGRGYTF
CDR3nt: TGCGCCAGCAGCGTAGAAACAGGGGGCCGGGGCTACACCTTC

d_gene: NA
abundance: NA
j_gene: TRBJ2-5
v_gene: TRBV18
CDR3aa: CASSPPTSNRETQYF
CDR3nt: TGTGCCAGCTCACCTCCGACTAGTAATCGAGAGACCCAGTACTTC

d_gene: TRBD1
abundance: NA
j_gene: TRBJ2-5
v_gene: TRBV5-1
CDR3aa: CASSSITGTADRETQYF
CDR3nt: TGCGCCAGCAGCTCGATCACCGGGACAGCAGATAGAGAGACCCAGTACTTC

d_gene: NA
abundance: NA
j_gene: TRBJ1-4
v_gene: TRBV27
CDR3aa: CASSFGGRNEKLFF
CDR3nt: TGTGCCAGCAGTTTCGGGGGAAGGAATGAAAAACTGTTTTTT

d_gene: NA
abundance: once
j_gene: TRBJ2-7
v_gene: TRBV11-3
CDR3aa: CASSLSSRGGYEQYF
CDR3nt: TGTGCCAGCAGCCTATCCTCCCGTGGAGGCTACGAGCAGTACTTC

d_gene: NA
abundance: NA
j_gene: TRBJ1-5
v_gene: TRBV5-1
CDR3aa: CASSPGGNQPQHF
CDR3nt: TGCGCCAGCAGCCCGGGAGGAAATCAGCCCCAGCATTTT

d_gene: TRBD2
abundance: NA
j_gene: TRBJ2-3
v_gene: TRBV29-1
CDR3aa: CSEASGGFTDTQYF
CDR3nt: TGCAGCGAAGCTAGCGGGGGGTTCACAGATACGCAGTATTTT

d_gene: NA
abundance: NA
j_gene: TRBJ1-2
v_gene: TRBV29-1
CDR3aa: CSVRTPRSKGYTF
CDR3nt: TGCAGCGTTCGGACACCGCGAAGTAAGGGCTACACCTTC

d_gene: NA
abundance: NA
j_gene: TRBJ2-3
v_gene: TRBV7-9
CDR3aa: CASSGGGTDLTDTQYF
CDR3nt: TGTGCCAGCAGCGGAGGGGGGACAGACCTCACAGATACGCAGTATTTT

d_gene: NA
abundance: once
j_gene: TRBJ2-7
v_gene: TRBV14
CDR3aa: CASSRDFGGSEQYF
CDR3nt: TGTGCCAGCAGCCGAGATTTTGGGGGGAGCGAGCAGTACTTC

d_gene: NA
abundance: NA
j_gene: TRBJ2-7
v_gene: TRBV6-5
CDR3aa: CASSYGRAGGGSEQYF
CDR3nt: TGTGCCAGCAGTTACGGTCGTGCGGGCGGTGGGAGCGAGCAGTACTTC

d_gene: NA
abundance: NA
j_gene: TRBJ2-7
v_gene: TRBV4-1
CDR3aa: CASSRLGLDEQYF
CDR3nt: TGCGCCAGCAGCCGGCTGGGCCTGGACGAGCAGTACTTC

d_gene: TRBD1
abundance: once
j_gene: TRBJ1-2
v_gene: TRBV6-5
CDR3aa: CASSYRTGRDYGYTF
CDR3nt: TGTGCCAGCAGTTACCGGACAGGGAGAGACTATGGCTACACCTTC

d_gene: NA
abundance: NA
j_gene: TRBJ2-7
v_gene: TRBV18
CDR3aa: CASSPTAGYEQYF
CDR3nt: TGTGCCAGCTCACCGACTGCGGGATACGAGCAGTACTTC

d_gene: TRBD2
abundance: NA
j_gene: TRBJ2-1
v_gene: TRBV24-1
CDR3aa: CATSGPSAPGLAYNEQFF
CDR3nt: TGTGCCACCAGTGGTCCCTCTGCTCCGGGACTAGCGTACAATGAGCAGTTCTTC

d_gene: TRBD1
abundance: NA
j_gene: TRBJ1-2
v_gene: TRBV14
CDR3aa: CASSQGTGGLSGGYTF
CDR3nt: TGTGCCAGCAGCCAAGGGACAGGGGGCCTTTCCGGCGGCTACACCTTC

d_gene: TRBD1
abundance: NA
j_gene: TRBJ1-1
v_gene: TRBV7-2
CDR3aa: CASSRQGMNTEAFF
CDR3nt: TGTGCCAGCAGCAGACAGGGGATGAACACTGAAGCTTTCTTT

d_gene: NA
abundance: NA
j_gene: TRBJ2-7
v_gene: TRBV25-1
CDR3aa: CASSERVSYEQYF
CDR3nt: TGTGCCAGCAGTGAACGGGTCTCCTACGAGCAGTACTTC

d_gene: NA
abundance: NA
j_gene: TRBJ1-2
v_gene: TRBV19
CDR3aa: CASSPDRTNYGYTF
CDR3nt: TGTGCCAGTAGTCCAGACAGAACTAACTATGGCTACACCTTC

d_gene: TRBD1
abundance: NA
j_gene: TRBJ2-3
v_gene: TRBV7-2
CDR3aa: CASSTGQGTDTQYF
CDR3nt: TGTGCCAGCAGCACTGGACAGGGCACAGATACGCAGTATTTT

d_gene: NA
abundance: NA
j_gene: TRBJ1-4
v_gene: TRBV2
CDR3aa: CASSEETGSEKLFF
CDR3nt: TGTGCCAGCAGTGAGGAGACAGGAAGTGAAAAACTGTTTTTT

d_gene: NA
abundance: once
j_gene: TRBJ1-5
v_gene: TRBV3-1/TRBV3-2
CDR3aa: CASSHRGSNQPQHF
CDR3nt: TGTGCCAGCAGCCACAGGGGAAGCAATCAGCCCCAGCATTTT

d_gene: TRBD2
abundance: NA
j_gene: TRBJ2-7
v_gene: TRBV6-2/TRBV6-3
CDR3aa: CASSSRTSGPYEQYF
CDR3nt: TGTGCCAGCAGTAGCCGGACTAGCGGCCCCTACGAGCAGTACTTC

d_gene: TRBD2
abundance: NA
j_gene: TRBJ2-1
v_gene: TRBV5-1
CDR3aa: CASSLGASGGGDEQFF
CDR3nt: TGCGCCAGCAGCTTGGGGGCTAGCGGGGGCGGCGATGAGCAGTTCTTC

d_gene: TRBD1
abundance: NA
j_gene: TRBJ1-2
v_gene: TRBV11-1
CDR3aa: CASSAQGPGYGYTF
CDR3nt: TGTGCCAGCAGCGCACAGGGGCCGGGCTATGGCTACACCTTC

d_gene: NA
abundance: NA
j_gene: TRBJ2-5
v_gene: TRBV9
CDR3aa: CASSIQTEGLETQYF
CDR3nt: TGTGCCAGCAGCATACAGACTGAGGGATTGGAGACCCAGTACTTC

d_gene: NA
abundance: once
j_gene: TRBJ2-7
v_gene: TRBV4-1
CDR3aa: CASSQTVGSGFYEQYF
CDR3nt: TGCGCCAGCAGCCAGACGGTGGGAAGCGGCTTTTACGAGCAGTACTTC

d_gene: TRBD1
abundance: NA
j_gene: TRBJ1-4
v_gene: TRBV29-1
CDR3aa: CSVGTGGAGEKLFF
CDR3nt: TGCAGCGTGGGGACAGGGGGCGCAGGTGAAAAACTGTTTTTT

d_gene: NA
abundance: NA
j_gene: TRBJ1-3
v_gene: TRBV19
CDR3aa: CASSSSSGNTIYF
CDR3nt: TGTGCCAGTAGTAGCAGCTCTGGAAACACCATATATTTT

d_gene: TRBD2
abundance: NA
j_gene: TRBJ2-1
v_gene: TRBV29-1
CDR3aa: CSVVGLAYEQFF
CDR3nt: TGCAGCGTTGTGGGACTAGCATATGAGCAGTTCTTC

d_gene: NA
abundance: NA
j_gene: TRBJ1-2
v_gene: TRBV2
CDR3aa: CASSGTGYGYTF
CDR3nt: TGTGCCAGCAGCGGCACAGGGTATGGCTACACCTTC

d_gene: NA
abundance: NA
j_gene: TRBJ1-5
v_gene: TRBV4-1
CDR3aa: CASSQTGQPQHF
CDR3nt: TGCGCCAGCAGCCAAACTGGTCAGCCCCAGCATTTT

d_gene: TRBD1
abundance: NA
j_gene: TRBJ1-4
v_gene: TRBV6-5
CDR3aa: CASAPGQFDEKLFF
CDR3nt: TGTGCCAGTGCCCCGGGACAGTTTGATGAAAAACTGTTTTTT

d_gene: NA
abundance: NA
j_gene: TRBJ2-5
v_gene: TRBV14
CDR3aa: CASSQGVRRETQYF
CDR3nt: TGTGCCAGCAGCCAAGGAGTGAGGCGAGAGACCCAGTACTTC

d_gene: NA
abundance: NA
j_gene: TRBJ2-3
v_gene: TRBV5-1
CDR3aa: CASSLISGTDTQYF
CDR3nt: TGCGCCAGCAGCTTGATTTCGGGAACAGATACGCAGTATTTT

d_gene: TRBD1
abundance: NA
j_gene: TRBJ1-3
v_gene: TRBV7-2
CDR3aa: CASGDRSSGNTIYF
CDR3nt: TGTGCCAGCGGGGACAGGAGCTCTGGAAACACCATATATTTT

d_gene: TRBD2
abundance: NA
j_gene: TRBJ2-1
v_gene: TRBV5-1
CDR3aa: CASSFPRLAGPHNEQFF
CDR3nt: TGCGCCAGCAGCTTCCCGCGACTAGCGGGGCCTCACAATGAGCAGTTCTTC

d_gene: NA
abundance: once
j_gene: TRBJ1-3
v_gene: TRBV11-2
CDR3aa: CASSAGISGNTIYF
CDR3nt: TGTGCCAGCAGTGCAGGGATTAGTGGAAACACCATATATTTT

d_gene: TRBD2
abundance: NA
j_gene: TRBJ2-7
v_gene: TRBV19
CDR3aa: CASRTGASGRYEQYF
CDR3nt: TGTGCCAGTAGGACCGGGGCTAGCGGACGCTACGAGCAGTACTTC

d_gene: TRBD2
abundance: NA
j_gene: TRBJ2-5
v_gene: TRBV18
CDR3aa: CASSQRLAGVETQYF
CDR3nt: TGTGCCAGCTCACAAAGACTAGCGGGAGTCGAGACCCAGTACTTC

d_gene: NA
abundance: NA
j_gene: TRBJ2-7
v_gene: TRBV19
CDR3aa: CASSITGNEQYF
CDR3nt: TGTGCCAGTAGTATTACAGGGAACGAGCAGTACTTC

d_gene: TRBD1
abundance: NA
j_gene: TRBJ1-6
v_gene: TRBV7-3
CDR3aa: CASRTGQDNSPLHF
CDR3nt: TGTGCCAGCAGAACGGGACAGGATAATTCACCCCTCCACTTT

d_gene: TRBD1
abundance: NA
j_gene: TRBJ1-1
v_gene: TRBV6-5
CDR3aa: CASSYHTTGGHTEAFF
CDR3nt: TGTGCCAGCAGTTACCACACGACAGGGGGGCACACTGAAGCTTTCTTT

d_gene: TRBD1
abundance: NA
j_gene: TRBJ2-7
v_gene: TRBV29-1
CDR3aa: CSVSLPGQLNEQYF
CDR3nt: TGCAGCGTGTCACTTCCGGGACAGCTAAACGAGCAGTACTTC

d_gene: NA
abundance: NA
j_gene: TRBJ2-1
v_gene: TRBV27
CDR3aa: CASSPRVHLNEQFF
CDR3nt: TGTGCCAGCAGTCCCCGGGTCCACCTCAATGAGCAGTTCTTC

d_gene: TRBD2
abundance: NA
j_gene: TRBJ2-1
v_gene: TRBV4-2
CDR3aa: CASSQDRVAGGYSYNEQFF
CDR3nt: TGTGCCAGCAGCCAAGACAGGGTAGCGGGAGGCTACTCCTACAATGAGCAGTTCTTC

d_gene: NA
abundance: NA
j_gene: TRBJ1-1
v_gene: TRBV14
CDR3aa: CASSPLTGIGTEAFF
CDR3nt: TGTGCCAGCAGCCCTTTAACAGGGATCGGAACTGAAGCTTTCTTT

d_gene: TRBD2
abundance: NA
j_gene: TRBJ2-4
v_gene: TRBV29-1
CDR3aa: CSVESGGTAKNIQYF
CDR3nt: TGCAGCGTTGAGTCGGGGGGGACAGCCAAAAACATTCAGTACTTC